The 27 T cell receptor beta chains in this list originate from one sample, sequenced in a study of T cell responses to AZD1222 COVID-19 vaccine. Using immunoSEQ multiplex PCR, the repertoire was profiled, and TCRdb retains in-frame clones only, with some absent. The sample has approximately 140,000 clones; around nine tenths are singletons. The sequences come from peripheral blood, collected on day 0 of MenACWY control vaccination. The receptors come from an adult in good health.

This chain links TRBV27 with TRBJ2-5; D is uncertain. The V and J ends lost 4 bases and 9 bases respectively, with 18 bases between them. CDR3 length: 14 amino acids. The germline CDR1 and CDR2 sequences are MNHEY and SMNVEV (reference sequence). The chain's CDR3 is CASSSIGSVEAQYF. Written as DNA, the CDR3 is TGTGCCAGCAGTTCTATTGGGTCGGTAGAAGCCCAGTACTTC.

This chain joins TRBV11-2 and TRBJ1-2; 12 bases fit TRBD1. J gave up 4 bases and V 1 base, and 1 base lay outside the gene matches. CDR3 length equals 15 residues. Germline CDR1 reads SGHAT; CDR2 reads FQNNGV. CDR3 protein: CASSLGGQGAYGYTF. The CDR3 region has the DNA TGTGCCAGCAGCTTAGGGGGACAGGGGGCCTATGGCTACACCTTC.

This rearrangement joins TRBV6-1 to TRBJ2-3, with D possibly being TRBD1 (6 bases). The germline CDR1 and CDR2 sequences are MNHNS and SASEGT. This CDR3 has 16 residues. V lost 4 bases, J lost 0 bases, and 14 bases lay in between. Written as DNA, the CDR3 is TGTGCCAGCAGTGCCCAGGGGCCTTTTAGCACAGATACGCAGTATTTT. Its translation is CASSAQGPFSTDTQYF.

The gene calls are TRBV28 and TRBJ1-2; D not certain. This CDR3 contains 11 residues. Germline loops: CDR1 MDHEN, CDR2 SYDVKM. Trimming cost V 5 bases and J 8 bases, with 9 bases left between them. This chain's CDR3 is CASSGLWGYTF. The CDR3 DNA is TGTGCCAGCAGTGGGCTCTGGGGCTACACCTTC.

This clone was seen a few times. The CDR3 reads CASSSRVGGYTF. The CDR3 DNA follows: TGTGCCAGCAGCTCGAGGGTGGGTGGCTACACCTTC. The chain has TRBV5-6 and TRBJ1-2; D call uncertain. V lost 3 bases, J lost 7 bases, and 10 bases lay in between. The germline V gene encodes CDR1 SGHDT and CDR2 YYEEEE. The CDR3 has 12 amino acids.

The chain employs TRBV27 and TRBJ2-7; 8 bases align to TRBD1. The trim removed 4 bases at V and 3 bases at J, leaving 2 bases unmatched. CDR1 is MNHEY and CDR2 is SMNVEV in the germline V gene (reference sequence). The CDR3 sequence is 13 residues long. CDR3 protein: CASSSGGLYEQYF. DNA of the CDR3: TGTGCCAGCAGTTCAGGGGGCCTCTACGAGCAGTACTTC.

The chain combines TRBV6-5 with TRBJ2-2, with 7 positions matching TRBD2. This CDR3 has 15 residues. Germline-derived CDR1 and CDR2 are MNHEY and SVGAGI. With 4 bases clipped from V and 7 bases from J, the junction kept 9 bases outside the gene matches. Written as DNA, the CDR3 is TGTGCCAGCAGTTCCGCCGGACTAGGGAGCGGGGAGCTGTTTTTT. Protein product: CASSSAGLGSGELFF.

The chain uses TRBV28 and TRBJ1-2; D perhaps matches TRBD1 (5 bases). CDR3 length equals 11 residues. Germline assignment: CDR1 MDHEN and CDR2 SYDVKM. The germline V and J ends were trimmed by 10 bases and 4 bases, with 10 bases remaining between them. This CDR3 is CATTGTYGYTF. CDR3 in DNA: TGTGCCACAACCGGGACCTATGGCTACACCTTC.

The chain carries TRBV27 and TRBJ1-3; a weak D match, TRBD1 (6 bases). There are 14 residues in the CDR3. Germline values: CDR1 MNHEY, CDR2 SMNVEV (reference sequence). V dropped 6 bases and J dropped 4 bases, with 13 bases sitting between them. DNA of the CDR3: TGTGCCAGCAGAGCCAGGGGATCCGGAAACACCATATATTTT. Translating it yields CASRARGSGNTIYF.

The chain links TRBV18 to TRBJ1-3; D call uncertain. Germline lookup yields CDR1 KGHSH and CDR2 LQKENI. This CDR3 is 15 amino acids long. Trimming stripped 5 bases from V and 0 bases from J, with 11 bases between. The CDR3 DNA reads as TGTGCCAGCTCAACTGGGGAAAGCTCTGGAAACACCATATATTTT. Its translation: CASSTGESSGNTIYF. Variable domain in full (rest from reference TRBV18 and TRBJ1-3): NAGVMQNPRHLVRRRGQEARLRCSPMKGHSHVYWYRQLPEEGLKFMVYLQKENIIDESGMPKERFSAEFPKEGPSILRIQQVVRGDSAAYFCASSTGESSGNTIYFGEGSWLTVV.

This chain links TRBV19 with TRBJ1-3, with a tentative D call TRBD1 (6 bases). This CDR3 has 13 residues. Between the trimmed V and J ends, which lost 5 bases and 3 bases, there was a span of 8 bases. The germline V gene encodes CDR1 LNHDA and CDR2 SQIVND (reference sequence). The CDR3: CASSRDNGNTIYF. The CDR3 DNA reads TGTGCCAGTAGTCGGGACAATGGAAACACCATATATTTT.

The chain joins TRBV5-6 to TRBJ1-2; the D gene is possibly TRBD1 (5 bases). The CDR3 contains 15 residues. CDR1 and CDR2 (germline): SGHDT, YYEEEE. The germline V and J ends were trimmed by 3 bases and 1 base, with 13 bases remaining between them. The CDR3 nucleotides are TGTGCCAGCAGCTGGAGGGACGTCAATAACTATGGCTACACCTTC. This encodes CASSWRDVNNYGYTF.

The V call is TRBV27, the J call TRBJ2-7; D tentatively reads TRBD1 or TRBD2 (5 bases each). Per the germline V gene, CDR1 is MNHEY and CDR2 is SMNVEV (reference sequence). The V gene lost 5 bases and the J gene lost 2 bases, with 16 bases spanning the gap. The CDR3 consists of 15 residues. The CDR3 DNA sequence: TGTGCCAGCAGTCAAACAGGACTTCTAACCTACGAGCAGTACTTC. Translation: CASSQTGLLTYEQYF.

CDR3 loop: CASSYQIGGTGAANYGYTF. Written as DNA, the CDR3 is TGTGCCAGCAGTTACCAGATTGGCGGGACAGGGGCAGCTAACTATGGCTACACCTTC. The chain recombines TRBV2 with TRBJ1-2, with TRBD1 matching over 10 bases. CDR1 SNHLY and CDR2 FYNNEI come from the germline V gene. V dropped 5 bases and J dropped 0; count of bases not matched to a gene: 15. This CDR3 is built from 19 residues.

V gene TRBV3-1 (or the pseudogene TRBV3-2) combines with J gene TRBJ2-1, with 8 bases lining up with TRBD1. The germline gives CDR1 LGHDT, CDR2 YNNKEL (reference sequence). The CDR3 has 12 residues. V was pared by 1 base and J by 10 bases, with 0 bases of the junction left unmatched. DNA for the CDR3: TGTGCCAGCAGCCAAGGGGACAGGGAGCAGTTCTTC. Translating gives CASSQGDREQFF.

The chain couples TRBV6-2 or TRBV6-3 to TRBJ2-1; D not certain. V was pared by 0 bases and J by 0 bases, with 9 bases between. The V gene's germline CDR1 is MNHEY and CDR2 SVGEGT. This CDR3 has 16 amino acids. CDR3 in DNA: TGTGCCAGCAGTTACTCGGTCGGGCTCTCCTACAATGAGCAGTTCTTC. It specifies CASSYSVGLSYNEQFF.

A single count supports this clone. This rearrangement joins TRBV6-5 to TRBJ2-2, with 7 positions matching TRBD2. Unmatched junction bases numbered 4, after V lost 2 bases and J lost 13 bases. This CDR3 comprises 12 residues. Germline CDR1 and CDR2: MNHEY and SVGAGI. DNA of the CDR3: TGTGCCAGCAGTTACGCAGCGGGGCGGCTGTTTTTT. This encodes CASSYAAGRLFF.

The gene calls are TRBV29-1 and TRBJ1-1; D is ambiguous. This CDR3 is 11 amino acids long. CDR1 is SQVTM, CDR2 ANQGSEA, per germline. The germline V and J ends were trimmed by 7 bases and 5 bases, with 11 bases remaining between them. The CDR3 reads CSARFGTEAFF. CDR3 bases: TGCAGCGCGAGGTTTGGGACTGAAGCTTTCTTT. Using reference TRBV29-1 and TRBJ1-1 for the parts outside the CDR3, the full variable domain is SAVISQKPSRDICQRGTSLTIQCQVDSQVTMMFWYRQQPGQSLTLIATANQGSEATYESGFVIDKFPISRPNLTFSTLTVSNMSPEDSSIYLCSARFGTEAFFGQGTRLTVV.

This clone was seen just once. This chain joins TRBV19 and TRBJ2-1; 10 bases line up with TRBD1. Germline CDR1 and CDR2: LNHDA and SQIVND (reference sequence). There are 14 residues in the CDR3. The junction had 13 bases not matched to a gene; V was cut back by 9 bases and J by 11 bases. The CDR3 sequence: CASEKGTGAAQQFF. CDR3 nucleotide sequence: TGTGCCAGCGAGAAGGGGACAGGGGCCGCTCAGCAGTTCTTC.

This chain links TRBV5-1 with TRBJ1-3; D uncertain. Germline CDR1 is SGHRS and CDR2 is YFSETQ. This CDR3 contains 16 residues. Trimming removed 5 bases at V and 0 bases at J, with 15 bases between. This CDR3 is CASSPDGRSSGNTIYF. The CDR3 bases are TGCGCCAGCAGTCCCGATGGGCGTAGCTCTGGAAACACCATATATTTT.

The rearrangement uses TRBV24-1 and TRBJ2-1; possible D gene TRBD2, 6 bases. Germline assignment: CDR1 KGHDR and CDR2 SFDVKD. The CDR3 sequence is 14 residues long. V lost 3 bases and J lost 6, with 11 bases in between. CDR3 coding DNA: TGTGCCACCAGTGATCAAGGGACTTCCAATGAGCAGTTCTTC. This encodes CATSDQGTSNEQFF.

The V call is TRBV27, the J call TRBJ2-7; 8 nucleotides align to TRBD1. The germline V gene has CDR1 MNHEY and CDR2 SMNVEV (reference sequence). The CDR3 extends over 15 amino acids. The V and J ends lost 5 bases and 2 bases, in that order; junction bases with no gene match: 8. The CDR3 DNA follows: TGTGCCAGCAGTCCTATGGGACAGGCAGCCTACGAGCAGTACTTC. Protein sequence: CASSPMGQAAYEQYF.

The chain links TRBV24-1 to TRBJ2-2; weak D call: TRBD2 (5 bases). The CDR3 contains 12 residues. With 6 bases removed from V and 7 bases from J, the gap between germline ends came to 8 bases. Germline lookup yields CDR1 KGHDR and CDR2 SFDVKD. CDR3 bases: TGTGCCACCAGTTGGGGAGTCGGGGAGCTGTTTTTT. It is translated as CATSWGVGELFF.

This clone was counted a single time. The V and J genes are TRBV11-2 and TRBJ1-3, with TRBD1 matching 9 bases. This CDR3 is built from 17 residues. Germline assignment: CDR1 SGHAT and CDR2 FQNNGV. V lost 1 base, J lost 4 bases, and 8 bases stayed unmatched. CDR3 nucleotides: TGTGCCAGCAGCTTAGGACACAGGGGGCGCCTAGGAAACACCATATATTTT. Protein product: CASSLGHRGRLGNTIYF.

J is TRBJ1-6 and V is TRBV30, with D possibly matching TRBD1 (5 bases). Germline lookup yields CDR1 GTSNPN and CDR2 SVGIG (reference sequence). The CDR3 contains 17 residues. V dropped 2 bases and J dropped 5 bases, with 19 bases sitting between them. CDR3 sequence reads: CAWSNWGYRSNNSPLHF. CDR3 DNA: TGTGCCTGGAGTAACTGGGGCTACCGATCAAATAATTCACCCCTCCACTTT.

V is TRBV7-2 and J is TRBJ1-1; TRBD1 matches at 7 bases. The CDR3 sequence is 14 residues long. Per the germline V gene, CDR1 is SGHTA and CDR2 is FQGNSA. V gave up 1 base and J gave up 7 bases; unmatched junction bases: 6. The CDR3, as DNA: TGTGCCAGCAGCTTAGTAGCAGGGGGAGGTGAAGCTTTCTTT. It is translated as CASSLVAGGGEAFF.

This sequence joins TRBV5-4 and TRBJ2-3; no clear D. The CDR3 is made up of 15 amino acids. Germline loops: CDR1 SGHNT, CDR2 YYREEE (reference sequence). Trimming left V 3 bases short and J 2 bases short, with 13 bases between. CDR3 sequence (DNA): TGTGCCAGCAGCTCCCGACCGACTTCCACAGATACGCAGTATTTT. The encoded protein is CASSSRPTSTDTQYF.